This record looks at one T cell receptor (beta chain) sequence and its context. Its antigen remains unidentified. The record originates from a study of T cell repertoires in cytomegalovirus infection. Study-wide background: Selection of CMV epitopes for the study included recently identified HLA-C-restricted and well-studied HLA-B-restricted ones. Shared public TCR beta signatures pointed to both CMV infection and a matching HLA type.

Study conclusions and caveats: Carriers of CMV plus the relevant HLA were identified by cumulative public TCR beta family frequency. Ex vivo responses were dominated by HLA-C-restricted CMV-specific TCR beta clonotypes.

In germline, CDR1 is SGHVS, CDR2 FNYEAQ. V shed 5 bases and J shed 13 bases, with 11 bases lying between them. The CDR3 sequence is 11 residues long. Each CDR3 protein gets one entry after TCRdb re-called the reads with MiXCR. The sample shows around 900,000 distinct CDR3 sequences, roughly 31% of them seen only once. The starting material was cultured CD8+ T cells from PBMCs, obtained from culture after CMV antigen stimulation. The sequence was obtained from a human donor in good health (CMV status not recorded). Some clones in this sample may be carry-over from other donors' samples. This chain links TRBV7-6 with TRBJ1-4; D call uncertain. In DNA, the CDR3 is TGTGCCAGCAGCACCCAGTCGGCACTGTTTTTT. Amino acid sequence: CASSTQSALFF.